One and the same sample provided the 11 T cell receptor beta chains below, sequenced in a study of T cell responses to AZD1222 COVID-19 vaccine. The data were produced by immunoSEQ multiplex PCR, yet TCRdb's version contains in-frame clones alone and is incomplete. Here the sample spans about 150,000 clones, 90% to 95% being singletons. The sequencing used peripheral blood, collected on day 0 of AZD1222 vaccination. The receptor set was obtained from an adult in good health.

The chain uses TRBV29-1 and TRBJ2-7; D is possibly TRBD2 (6 bases). Germline assignment: CDR1 SQVTM and CDR2 ANQGSEA. Between the trimmed V and J ends, which lost 4 bases and 7 bases, there was a span of 11 bases. The CDR3 runs 11 residues. The CDR3: CSVVGAGEQYF. In DNA, the CDR3 is TGCAGCGTTGTTGGGGCGGGGGAGCAGTACTTC.

J is TRBJ2-1 and V is TRBV11-3, with 7 bases fitting TRBD1. Looked up from germline, CDR1 is SGHNT and CDR2 is YENEEA. CDR3 length: 16 amino acids. J lost 3 bases, V lost 9 bases, and 14 bases had no gene match. For the CDR3, the DNA is TGTGCCAGTCACTTCTCCGGGACAGTAGACTACAATGAGCAGTTCTTC. Translating it yields CASHFSGTVDYNEQFF. Full variable domain (outside the CDR3, taken from reference TRBV11-3 and TRBJ2-1): EAGVVQSPRYKIIEKKQPVAFWCNPISGHNTLYWYLQNLGQGPELLIRYENEEAVDDSQLPKDRFSAERLKGVDSTLKIQPAELGDSAVYLCASHFSGTVDYNEQFFGPGTRLTVL.

The rearrangement links TRBV6-6 to TRBJ1-6, with D perhaps matching TRBD1 (6 bases). CDR1 and CDR2 (germline): MNHNY, SVGAGI (reference sequence). V dropped 6 bases and J dropped 7 bases, with 13 bases sitting between them. The CDR3 is made up of 14 amino acids. Here the CDR3 DNA reads TGTGCCAGCAGGGGTGGGACAATAAATTCACCCCTCCACTTT. Protein sequence: CASRGGTINSPLHF.

This clone was seen a single time. CDR3 sequence (DNA): TGTGCCAGCAGCGTAACAGATTCTGGAAACACCATATATTTT. Translating gives CASSVTDSGNTIYF. This chain uses TRBV9 with TRBJ1-3; D call uncertain. V lost 1 base and J 1 base, leaving 6 bases between the germline ends. CDR1 is SGDLS, CDR2 YYNGEE, per germline. There are 14 residues in the CDR3. The whole variable domain, remainder taken from reference TRBV9 and TRBJ1-3, is DSGVTQTPKHLITATGQRVTLRCSPRSGDLSVYWYQQSLDQGLQFLIQYYNGEERAKGNILERFSAQQFPDLHSELNLSSLELGDSALYFCASSVTDSGNTIYFGEGSWLTVV.

V gene TRBV27 combines with J gene TRBJ2-1, with TRBD2 matching over 9 bases. Germline CDR1 and CDR2: MNHEY and SMNVEV (reference sequence). The CDR3 is made up of 15 amino acids. V lost 4 bases to trimming and J lost 0 bases; unmatched junction nucleotides: 1. The CDR3 sequence: CASSYSGSSYNEQFF. The CDR3 nucleotides read TGTGCCAGCAGTTATAGCGGGAGCTCCTACAATGAGCAGTTCTTC.

The chain joins TRBV12-5 to TRBJ1-2; D gene uncertain. Germline V gene data show CDR1 as LGHNT and CDR2 as FRNRAP. Trimming stripped 1 base from V and 4 bases from J, with 10 bases between. This CDR3 is 14 amino acids long. The CDR3 is CASGLGVRGYGYTF. Here the CDR3 DNA reads TGTGCTAGTGGTTTGGGGGTCCGAGGCTATGGCTACACCTTC.

This chain uses TRBV4-2 with TRBJ2-3; TRBD1 matches 7 bases. Germline CDR1 is LGHNA and CDR2 is YNFKEQ. The CDR3 is made up of 11 amino acids. V dropped 7 bases and J dropped 5; count of bases not matched to a gene: 0. This chain's CDR3 is CASTGGDTQYF. DNA for the CDR3: TGTGCCAGCACAGGGGGAGATACGCAGTATTTT.

The rearrangement joins TRBV7-2 to TRBJ2-1; perhaps TRBD2 as D (7 bases). With 5 bases removed from V and 1 base from J, the gap between germline ends came to 18 bases. The CDR3 totals 17 residues. The germline gives CDR1 SGHTA, CDR2 FQGNSA. The chain's CDR3 is CASSLPRGAGSYNEQFF. CDR3 nucleotides: TGTGCCAGCAGCCTCCCTCGGGGGGCAGGGTCCTACAATGAGCAGTTCTTC.

The DNA for the CDR3 is TGCGCCAGCAGCTTGGAAATAGGGACACTTACCATGGAGCAGTACTTC. This sequence encodes CASSLEIGTLTMEQYF. V usage is TRBV5-1 and J usage is TRBJ2-7; TRBD1 might be the D (6 bases). Germline V gives CDR1 SGHRS, CDR2 YFSETQ. The CDR3 loop spans 16 amino acids. Trimming stripped 0 bases from V and 7 bases from J, with 20 bases between.

This clone appeared a single time. The rearrangement uses TRBV7-8 and TRBJ2-3; TRBD1 or TRBD2 may be the D gene (6 bases each). CDR3 size: 17 residues. Trimming removed 5 bases from V and 1 base from J, with 19 bases in between. CDR1 is SGHVS and CDR2 is FQNEAQ in the germline V gene. The CDR3 protein is CASSLGGTRHRTDTQYF. CDR3 nucleotide sequence: TGTGCCAGCAGCCTCGGAGGGACACGCCACCGCACAGATACGCAGTATTTT.

The genes are TRBV19 and TRBJ1-5; D gene uncertain. This CDR3 has 12 amino acids. Germline CDR1 is LNHDA and CDR2 is SQIVND (reference sequence). V was trimmed by 3 bases and J by 5 bases, leaving 5 bases between them. CDR3 sequence: CASSIDYQPQHF. For the CDR3, the DNA is TGTGCCAGTAGTATCGATTATCAGCCCCAGCATTTT.